Listed below are T cell receptor beta chains from one sample, sequenced in a study of blood T cell repertoires in COVID-19. Profiling relied on immunoSEQ multiplex PCR, and the TCRdb table lists in-frame clones only, not all of them. The table lists about 200,000 clones, around 94% of them singletons, with roughly 0.76% in the top ten. The specimen was peripheral blood. The receptors here all came from a man aged 30-40 years with COVID-19, enrolled during active disease. Each CDR3 is given with its conserved first and last residue. The D gene is left open where the match is weak. Some rows have no size entry. The others give once, few or many, or a class for an expanded clone.

v_gene: TRBV5-6; abundance: NA; j_gene: TRBJ1-1; d_gene: NA; CDR3nt: TGTGCCAGCAGCTTGGGAGGCCGTGGCACTGAAGCTTTCTTT; CDR3aa: CASSLGGRGTEAFF
v_gene: TRBV5-1; abundance: once; j_gene: TRBJ1-1; d_gene: NA; CDR3nt: TGCGCCAGCAGCTTAGAAGACAGGAACACTGAAGCTTTCTTT; CDR3aa: CASSLEDRNTEAFF
v_gene: TRBV18; abundance: NA; j_gene: TRBJ1-5; d_gene: TRBD1; CDR3nt: TGTGCCAGCTCACCTGACAGGGCCTCTCAGCCCCAGCATTTT; CDR3aa: CASSPDRASQPQHF
v_gene: TRBV15; abundance: NA; j_gene: TRBJ2-5; d_gene: NA; CDR3nt: TGTGCCACCAGCAGAGATTACACCCCGGGGGTGACCCAGTACTTC; CDR3aa: CATSRDYTPGVTQYF
v_gene: TRBV10-3; abundance: NA; j_gene: TRBJ1-4; d_gene: NA; CDR3nt: TGTGCCATCAGTGCCGGACAGCGTAATGAAAAACTGTTTTTT; CDR3aa: CAISAGQRNEKLFF
v_gene: TRBV6-2/TRBV6-3; abundance: NA; j_gene: TRBJ2-2; d_gene: NA; CDR3nt: TGTGCCAGCAGTTATCGGGGGGCCACCGGGGAGCTGTTTTTT; CDR3aa: CASSYRGATGELFF
v_gene: TRBV4-1; abundance: NA; j_gene: TRBJ2-7; d_gene: NA; CDR3nt: TGCGCCAGCAGCCAAGAGAGGCAGGGTCCCTACGAGCAGTACTTC; CDR3aa: CASSQERQGPYEQYF
v_gene: TRBV5-4; abundance: NA; j_gene: TRBJ2-2; d_gene: TRBD2; CDR3nt: TGTGCCAGCAGCTTTTCGGGGGGGTCCGGGGAGCTGTTTTTT; CDR3aa: CASSFSGGSGELFF
v_gene: TRBV5-1; abundance: NA; j_gene: TRBJ2-7; d_gene: TRBD1; CDR3nt: TGCGCCAGCAGCAGTGTACGGACAGGGTCCTACGAGCAGTACTTC; CDR3aa: CASSSVRTGSYEQYF
v_gene: TRBV6-4; abundance: once; j_gene: TRBJ2-1; d_gene: NA; CDR3nt: TGTGCCAGCAGTGTTAGCAGGGCCACTGAGCAGTTCTTC; CDR3aa: CASSVSRATEQFF
v_gene: TRBV5-1; abundance: NA; j_gene: TRBJ2-3; d_gene: NA; CDR3nt: TGCGCCAGCAGCTTGGTCTACCGAAGCACAGATACGCAGTATTTT; CDR3aa: CASSLVYRSTDTQYF
v_gene: TRBV3-1/TRBV3-2; abundance: NA; j_gene: TRBJ2-7; d_gene: NA; CDR3nt: TGTGCCAGCAGCCAAGGTGAGGTCGGGGAGCAGTACTTC; CDR3aa: CASSQGEVGEQYF
v_gene: TRBV5-1; abundance: NA; j_gene: TRBJ1-4; d_gene: TRBD1; CDR3nt: TGCGCCAGCAGCTTTGAGGGACAGGGAAACCCAAAACTGTTTTTT; CDR3aa: CASSFEGQGNPKLFF
v_gene: TRBV18; abundance: once; j_gene: TRBJ1-1; d_gene: NA; CDR3nt: TGTGCCAGCTCACCCCGAGACACTGAAGCTTTCTTT; CDR3aa: CASSPRDTEAFF
v_gene: TRBV5-4; abundance: once; j_gene: TRBJ2-5; d_gene: TRBD2; CDR3nt: TGTGCCAGCAGCGGCGGGACTAGCGGGGGGGCAACGCTTCAAGAGACCCAGTACTTC; CDR3aa: CASSGGTSGGATLQETQYF
v_gene: TRBV4-1; abundance: NA; j_gene: TRBJ1-2; d_gene: TRBD1; CDR3nt: TGCGCCAGCAGCCAAGACTTGACAGGGGTGTATGGCTACACCTTC; CDR3aa: CASSQDLTGVYGYTF
v_gene: TRBV20-1; abundance: once; j_gene: TRBJ1-4; d_gene: NA; CDR3nt: TGCAGTGCTAGTTTGCGTGGGCCAGAAAAACTGTTTTTT; CDR3aa: CSASLRGPEKLFF
v_gene: TRBV7-9; abundance: NA; j_gene: TRBJ2-1; d_gene: TRBD1; CDR3nt: TGTGCCAGCAGTCGACAGGGGGGCCTTCTCTACAATGAGCAGTTCTTC; CDR3aa: CASSRQGGLLYNEQFF
v_gene: TRBV3-1/TRBV3-2; abundance: NA; j_gene: TRBJ2-1; d_gene: TRBD2; CDR3nt: TGTGCCAGCAGCCAAGATGCAGGGACTAACAATGAGCAGTTCTTC; CDR3aa: CASSQDAGTNNEQFF
v_gene: TRBV19; abundance: NA; j_gene: TRBJ2-7; d_gene: NA; CDR3nt: TGTGCCAGTACCGATACTCCTGGAGGTTCCTACGAGCAGTACTTC; CDR3aa: CASTDTPGGSYEQYF
v_gene: TRBV11-2; abundance: once; j_gene: TRBJ2-7; d_gene: TRBD1; CDR3nt: TGTGCCAGCAGCCAACAGGGGAACGAGCAGTACTTC; CDR3aa: CASSQQGNEQYF
v_gene: TRBV9; abundance: NA; j_gene: TRBJ1-1; d_gene: NA; CDR3nt: TGTGCCAGCAGCGTAGATGGCAGGGGCAGGAACACTGAAGCTTTCTTT; CDR3aa: CASSVDGRGRNTEAFF
v_gene: TRBV4-1; abundance: NA; j_gene: TRBJ2-7; d_gene: NA; CDR3nt: TGCGCCAGCAGCCGAAACAGCTACGAGCAGTACTTC; CDR3aa: CASSRNSYEQYF
v_gene: TRBV4-1; abundance: NA; j_gene: TRBJ2-7; d_gene: TRBD2; CDR3nt: TGCGCCAGCACCCTGGAACTAGCGGGGGCCCCCCCGTTGGAGCAGTACTTC; CDR3aa: CASTLELAGAPPLEQYF
v_gene: TRBV25-1; abundance: NA; j_gene: TRBJ2-5; d_gene: TRBD1; CDR3nt: TGTGCCAGCAGTGATTCGGGCAGGGGGTTAAGAGAGACCCAGTACTTC; CDR3aa: CASSDSGRGLRETQYF
v_gene: TRBV18; abundance: NA; j_gene: TRBJ2-7; d_gene: TRBD1; CDR3nt: TGTGCCAGCTCACCACCGGGGACAGGGACCTCCTACGAGCAGTACTTC; CDR3aa: CASSPPGTGTSYEQYF
v_gene: TRBV27; abundance: NA; j_gene: TRBJ1-1; d_gene: TRBD1; CDR3nt: TGTGCCAGCAGTTTATTAACCACAGGGGGTACTAACACTGAAGCTTTCTTT; CDR3aa: CASSLLTTGGTNTEAFF
v_gene: TRBV6-5; abundance: NA; j_gene: TRBJ2-7; d_gene: NA; CDR3nt: TGTGCCAGCAGTCCCCAACGACAGGGAGGCTACGAGCAGTACTTC; CDR3aa: CASSPQRQGGYEQYF
v_gene: TRBV6-5; abundance: NA; j_gene: TRBJ2-1; d_gene: NA; CDR3nt: TGTGCCAGCAGTTACTCCTTGGCCACCGATGAGCAGTTCTTC; CDR3aa: CASSYSLATDEQFF
v_gene: TRBV2; abundance: NA; j_gene: TRBJ1-5; d_gene: NA; CDR3nt: TGTGCCAGCAGCCCGCAGGACTCGAATCAGCCCCAGCATTTT; CDR3aa: CASSPQDSNQPQHF
v_gene: TRBV2; abundance: NA; j_gene: TRBJ2-3; d_gene: TRBD1; CDR3nt: TGTGCCAGCAGTGTGAATCAGGGGGGCACAGATACGCAGTATTTT; CDR3aa: CASSVNQGGTDTQYF
v_gene: TRBV30; abundance: NA; j_gene: TRBJ2-7; d_gene: NA; CDR3nt: TGTGCCTGGAGTACCGCGACGGGATCCTACGAGCAGTACTTC; CDR3aa: CAWSTATGSYEQYF
v_gene: TRBV5-1; abundance: NA; j_gene: TRBJ2-3; d_gene: NA; CDR3nt: TGCGCCAGCAGCGCCGGACAGAACACAGATACGCAGTATTTT; CDR3aa: CASSAGQNTDTQYF
v_gene: TRBV11-3; abundance: once; j_gene: TRBJ2-1; d_gene: TRBD1; CDR3nt: TGTGCCAGCAGCTTCCCGGGACAGGGTCTGTTCTTC; CDR3aa: CASSFPGQGLFF
v_gene: TRBV7-9; abundance: once; j_gene: TRBJ2-2; d_gene: TRBD1; CDR3nt: TGTGCCAGCAGACAAACAGGGGCCACCGGGGAGCTGTTTTTT; CDR3aa: CASRQTGATGELFF
v_gene: TRBV27; abundance: NA; j_gene: TRBJ1-1; d_gene: TRBD1; CDR3nt: TGTGCCAGCAGTGTCGGACAGGGGTATTGGTCCACTGAAGCTTTCTTT; CDR3aa: CASSVGQGYWSTEAFF
v_gene: TRBV18; abundance: NA; j_gene: TRBJ1-2; d_gene: TRBD1; CDR3nt: TGTGCCAGCTCAGGGGACAGGGGACTCTATGGCTACACCTTC; CDR3aa: CASSGDRGLYGYTF
v_gene: TRBV5-6; abundance: NA; j_gene: TRBJ1-2; d_gene: NA; CDR3nt: TGTGCCAGCAGGCTTCGGACGGGGAACTATGGCTACACCTTC; CDR3aa: CASRLRTGNYGYTF
v_gene: TRBV13; abundance: NA; j_gene: TRBJ1-5; d_gene: NA; CDR3nt: TGTGCCAGCAGCTTAGGTTCAGGCAATCAGCCCCAGCATTTT; CDR3aa: CASSLGSGNQPQHF
v_gene: TRBV5-1; abundance: NA; j_gene: TRBJ1-6; d_gene: TRBD1; CDR3nt: TGCGCCAGCAGCTGGGGACAGGGAAGAGGGTCACCCCTCCACTTT; CDR3aa: CASSWGQGRGSPLHF
v_gene: TRBV14; abundance: NA; j_gene: TRBJ1-1; d_gene: NA; CDR3nt: TGTGCCAGCAGCCCGGGAAAGGGGGTCTCAGGGGCTGAAGCTTTCTTT; CDR3aa: CASSPGKGVSGAEAFF
v_gene: TRBV11-2; abundance: NA; j_gene: TRBJ1-6; d_gene: TRBD1; CDR3nt: TGTGCCAGCAGTGGACAGGGATATTCACCCCTCCACTTT; CDR3aa: CASSGQGYSPLHF
v_gene: TRBV30; abundance: NA; j_gene: TRBJ1-6; d_gene: TRBD1; CDR3nt: TGTGCCTGGAGGCCCTCGGGGACAGGGGGAGCGAATAATTCACCCCTCCACTTT; CDR3aa: CAWRPSGTGGANNSPLHF
v_gene: TRBV19; abundance: NA; j_gene: TRBJ1-4; d_gene: NA; CDR3nt: TGTGCCAGTAGTATCCTCTCGCAGAATGAAAAACTGTTTTTT; CDR3aa: CASSILSQNEKLFF
v_gene: TRBV6-1; abundance: NA; j_gene: TRBJ2-7; d_gene: TRBD1; CDR3nt: TGTGCCAGCGGTGGGGACAGACGGGTTGGTAATTCCTACGAGCAGTACTTC; CDR3aa: CASGGDRRVGNSYEQYF
v_gene: TRBV14; abundance: NA; j_gene: TRBJ1-2; d_gene: TRBD1; CDR3nt: TGTGCCAGCAGCCAAGGGACAGGCAGGATTAACTATGGCTACACCTTC; CDR3aa: CASSQGTGRINYGYTF
v_gene: TRBV29-1; abundance: once; j_gene: TRBJ1-2; d_gene: NA; CDR3nt: TGCAGCGTTGAAGATCACGGCGGCTATGGCTACACCTTC; CDR3aa: CSVEDHGGYGYTF
v_gene: TRBV19; abundance: NA; j_gene: TRBJ1-1; d_gene: NA; CDR3nt: TGTGCCAGTACGTGGACAGTCGACACTGAAGCTTTCTTT; CDR3aa: CASTWTVDTEAFF
v_gene: TRBV6-2/TRBV6-3; abundance: NA; j_gene: TRBJ1-3; d_gene: NA; CDR3nt: TGTGCCAGCAGTTTGACAGGAAACACCATATATTTT; CDR3aa: CASSLTGNTIYF
v_gene: TRBV27; abundance: NA; j_gene: TRBJ1-6; d_gene: NA; CDR3nt: TGTGCCAGCAGTTTAGTAGCAGGGGAAGCTTCACCCCTCCACTTT; CDR3aa: CASSLVAGEASPLHF
v_gene: TRBV20-1; abundance: NA; j_gene: TRBJ2-7; d_gene: NA; CDR3nt: TGCAGTGCTAGTCTTCAGGGCTACGAGCAGTACTTC; CDR3aa: CSASLQGYEQYF